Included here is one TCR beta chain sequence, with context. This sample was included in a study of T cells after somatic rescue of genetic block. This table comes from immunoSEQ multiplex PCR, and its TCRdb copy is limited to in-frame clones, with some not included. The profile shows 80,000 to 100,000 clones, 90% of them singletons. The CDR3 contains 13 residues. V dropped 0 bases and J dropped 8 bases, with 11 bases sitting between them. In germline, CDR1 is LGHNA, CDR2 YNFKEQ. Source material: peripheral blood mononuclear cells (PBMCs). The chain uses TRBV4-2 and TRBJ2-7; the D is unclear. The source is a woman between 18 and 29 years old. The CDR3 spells CASSQDSGRKQYF. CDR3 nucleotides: TGTGCCAGCAGCCAAGATTCCGGCCGGAAGCAGTACTTC.